The 20 T cell receptor beta chains reported below all come from one sample, sequenced in a study of shared clonotypes between healthy human individuals. Measured with immunoSEQ multiplex PCR; TCRdb has only the in-frame clones, and not every one. This table has around 2.1 million clones, approximately 94% appearing once. Specimen: naive CD4+ T cells sorted from blood. Sample subset: CD45RA+ positively selected. All receptors come from a man between 18 and 35 years old in good health.

The V and J genes are TRBV7-2 and TRBJ2-3, with 9 bases aligning to TRBD1. The CDR3 length is 19 residues. The ends lost 4 bases at V and 5 bases at J; junction bases unmatched: 19. The germline gives CDR1 SGHTA, CDR2 FQGNSA. The CDR3 nucleotides are TGTGCCAGCAGCTCCCGGTGGACAGGGGCGAGTGGGGTGAAAGATACGCAGTATTTT. Encoded protein: CASSSRWTGASGVKDTQYF.

The chain links TRBV30 to TRBJ1-1; no definite D call. The V and J ends lost 2 bases and 6 bases respectively, with 10 bases between them. The CDR3 is 12 amino acids. Germline CDR1 is GTSNPN and CDR2 is SVGIG (reference sequence). CDR3: CAWSRVGAEAFF. CDR3 sequence (DNA): TGTGCCTGGAGTCGGGTGGGCGCTGAAGCTTTCTTT. The complete variable domain, with remaining parts taken from reference TRBV30 and TRBJ1-1, reads SQTIHQWPATLVQPVGSPLSLECTVEGTSNPNLYWYRQAAGRGLQLLFYSVGIGQISSEVPQNLSASRPQDRQFILSSKKLLLSDSGFYLCAWSRVGAEAFFGQGTRLTVV.

To note about this clone: Other DNA sequences in this specimen translate into the identical CDR3. For the CDR3, the DNA is TGTGCCAGCAGTGAGGCAGATACGCAGTATTTT. This codes for CASSEADTQYF. This chain uses TRBV2 with TRBJ2-3, with D unresolved. V lost 3 bases to trimming and J lost 4 bases, with 2 bases between them. Per the germline V gene, CDR1 is SNHLY and CDR2 is FYNNEI. The CDR3 totals 11 residues.

The chain links TRBV7-2 to TRBJ2-3, with TRBD2 matching 8 bases. CDR3 size: 15 residues. Germline CDR1 is SGHTA and CDR2 is FQGNSA. Trimming cost V 5 bases and J 5 bases; bases outside gene matches: 9. This CDR3 reads CASSPIAGILDTQYF. For the CDR3, the DNA is TGTGCCAGCAGCCCAATAGCGGGGATCTTAGATACGCAGTATTTT.

The chain joins TRBV5-1 to TRBJ2-5; the D is unclear. The V gene's germline CDR1 is SGHRS and CDR2 YFSETQ. The CDR3 is 15 amino acids. V was pared by 0 bases and J by 2 bases, with 11 bases between. The chain's CDR3 is CASSLASIGQETQYF. The DNA for the CDR3 is TGCGCCAGCAGCTTGGCCTCGATCGGGCAAGAGACCCAGTACTTC.

The chain employs TRBV7-2 and TRBJ2-7; 13 positions agree with TRBD2. Losses at the gene ends were 4 bases for V and 5 bases for J; bases not matched to a gene: 2. Germline V lookup: CDR1 SGHTA, CDR2 FQGNSA. The length of the CDR3 is 14 residues. The CDR3 coding sequence is TGTGCCAGCAGCTCGGGGACTAGCGGGAACGAGCAGTACTTC. Amino acids: CASSSGTSGNEQYF.

CDR3 nucleotides: TGTGCCTGGAGTGGGGATCCTCGGAGCGAGCAGTACTTC. This gives the protein CAWSGDPRSEQYF. This chain connects TRBV30 to TRBJ2-7; D gene unclear. The ends were cut back, 1 base at V and 6 bases at J, with 13 bases in the middle. Germline CDR1 reads GTSNPN; CDR2 reads SVGIG (reference sequence). The CDR3 extends over 13 amino acids. Full variable domain (rest looked up from reference TRBV30 and TRBJ2-7): SQTIHQWPATLVQPVGSPLSLECTVEGTSNPNLYWYRQAAGRGLQLLFYSVGIGQISSEVPQNLSASRPQDRQFILSSKKLLLSDSGFYLCAWSGDPRSEQYFGPGTRLTVT.

The chain combines TRBV5-4 with TRBJ1-3, with D perhaps TRBD1 (5 bases). The germline CDR1 and CDR2 sequences are SGHNT and YYREEE (reference sequence). V was clipped by 0 bases and J by 4 bases, with 11 bases between them. The CDR3 extends over 15 amino acids. The chain's CDR3 is CASSLASQGGNTIYF. Written as DNA, the CDR3 is TGTGCCAGCAGCTTGGCCTCCCAGGGAGGAAACACCATATATTTT.

Comment on this clone: Other nucleotide sequences in the sample specify the same CDR3. The chain recombines TRBV18 with TRBJ2-5; the D gene is possibly TRBD2 (6 bases). The CDR3 spans 14 residues. V dropped 0 bases and J dropped 5 bases, with 10 bases sitting between them. Germline values: CDR1 KGHSH, CDR2 LQKENI. CDR3 sequence (DNA): TGTGCCAGCTCACCACCGAATAGCGGTGAGACCCAGTACTTC. This gives the protein CASSPPNSGETQYF.

The chain links TRBV27 to TRBJ2-7; tentatively, D is TRBD2 (5 bases). Germline V CDR1 and CDR2: MNHEY, SMNVEV (reference sequence). The CDR3 has 16 residues. V was pared by 3 bases and J by 0 bases, with 15 bases between. The CDR3 DNA is TGTGCCAGCAGTTTTGTGGACCCTGGGAGCTCCTACGAGCAGTACTTC. It is translated as CASSFVDPGSSYEQYF.

The chain recombines TRBV19 with TRBJ2-2, with 9 nucleotides matching TRBD2. This CDR3 contains 16 residues. Germline CDR1 is LNHDA and CDR2 is SQIVND (reference sequence). The V and J ends lost 3 bases and 0 bases, in that order; junction bases with no gene match: 2. CDR3: CASSISSGTNTGELFF. DNA of the CDR3: TGTGCCAGTAGTATCTCTAGCGGGACGAACACCGGGGAGCTGTTTTTT.

The chain employs TRBV6-1 and TRBJ1-5; D gene ambiguous. This CDR3 comprises 14 residues. V lost 1 base to trimming and J lost 3 bases, with 7 bases between them. Germline CDR1 MNHNS, CDR2 SASEGT. The CDR3 reads CASSEGGINQPQHF. The DNA for the CDR3 is TGTGCCAGCAGTGAAGGAGGGATCAATCAGCCCCAGCATTTT.

V and J are TRBV5-4 and TRBJ1-2, with 10 bases fitting TRBD1. Germline trimming cut 6 bases from V and 0 bases from J; bases unmatched to any gene: 14. The CDR3 contains 18 residues. Germline V gene sequence: CDR1 SGHNT, CDR2 YYREEE (reference sequence). CDR3: CASTIPKAGQGSNYGYTF. The CDR3, as DNA: TGTGCCAGCACCATACCGAAGGCGGGACAGGGGTCTAACTATGGCTACACCTTC.

The chain combines TRBV7-9 with TRBJ2-4, with 7 bases fitting TRBD1. The CDR3 sequence is 16 residues long. V lost 2 bases and J lost 1; bases outside the gene matches: 5. Germline loops: CDR1 SEHNR, CDR2 FQNEAQ (reference sequence). The CDR3 region is CASSLNPDRAKNIQYF. CDR3 DNA sequence: TGTGCCAGCAGCTTAAATCCGGACAGGGCCAAAAACATTCAGTACTTC. Variable domain in full (rest from reference TRBV7-9 and TRBJ2-4): DTGVSQNPRHKITKRGQNVTFRCDPISEHNRLYWYRQTLGQGPEFLTYFQNEAQLEKSRLLSDRFSAERPKGSFSTLEIQRTEQGDSAMYLCASSLNPDRAKNIQYFGAGTRLSVL.

V gene TRBV2 combines with J gene TRBJ2-1; 9 bases agree with TRBD2. This CDR3 has 13 residues. Unmatched junction bases numbered 6, after V lost 0 bases and J lost 15 bases. Germline assignment: CDR1 SNHLY and CDR2 FYNNEI. CDR3 sequence: CASSEAQAGGPFF. CDR3 DNA: TGTGCCAGCAGTGAAGCGCAGGCGGGAGGGCCGTTCTTC.

The chain links TRBV9 to TRBJ2-7; TRBD2 matches 7 bases. The trim removed 4 bases at V and 5 bases at J, leaving 27 bases unmatched. CDR3 length: 20 residues. Germline V gives CDR1 SGDLS, CDR2 YYNGEE. CDR3 protein: CASSTPVGDLWRERGHEQYF. The DNA of the CDR3 is TGTGCCAGCAGCACCCCGGTCGGGGATCTCTGGCGGGAGCGGGGCCACGAGCAGTACTTC. The full variable domain, in which reference TRBV9 and TRBJ2-7 provide the parts outside the CDR3, is DSGVTQTPKHLITATGQRVTLRCSPRSGDLSVYWYQQSLDQGLQFLIQYYNGEERAKGNILERFSAQQFPDLHSELNLSSLELGDSALYFCASSTPVGDLWRERGHEQYFGPGTRLTVT.

The DNA of the CDR3 is TGCGCCAGCAGCCAAGATGGCCCTCCCGGGAGCTACAATGAGCAGTTCTTC. As protein: CASSQDGPPGSYNEQFF. This chain connects TRBV4-1 to TRBJ2-1, with a tentative D call TRBD2 (6 bases). Germline CDR1 and CDR2: MGHRA and YSYEKL. The CDR3 covers 17 residues. Trimming took off 0 bases at V and 3 bases at J, with 15 bases between the two ends.

The CDR3 DNA reads as TGTGCCAGCAGTTACACAAAACAGGGAAATTCACCCCTCCACTTT. It specifies CASSYTKQGNSPLHF. The chain uses TRBV6-5 and TRBJ1-6, with D perhaps matching TRBD1 (6 bases). The germline gives CDR1 MNHEY, CDR2 SVGAGI. This CDR3 is built from 15 residues. V lost 2 bases and J 7 bases, leaving 12 bases between the germline ends.

This clone appeared a single time. The identical CDR3 is also encoded by other nucleotide sequences in the sample. The CDR3 loop reads CASSSSSYNEQFF. CDR3 coding DNA: TGCGCCAGCAGCAGCAGCTCCTACAATGAGCAGTTCTTC. The chain couples TRBV5-1 to TRBJ2-1; D ambiguous. Germline assignment: CDR1 SGHRS and CDR2 YFSETQ. CDR3 length: 13 residues. Trimming left V 4 bases short and J 0 bases short, with 5 bases between.

The chain recombines TRBV10-3 with TRBJ2-1; the match to TRBD1 covers 11 bases. J lost 9 bases, V lost 6 bases, and 7 bases had no gene match. Germline V gene data show CDR1 as ENHRY and CDR2 as SYGVKD. This CDR3 region has 14 residues. The CDR3 here is CAISEGQGAGEQFF. The CDR3 nucleotides are TGTGCCATCAGCGAAGGACAGGGGGCAGGTGAGCAGTTCTTC.